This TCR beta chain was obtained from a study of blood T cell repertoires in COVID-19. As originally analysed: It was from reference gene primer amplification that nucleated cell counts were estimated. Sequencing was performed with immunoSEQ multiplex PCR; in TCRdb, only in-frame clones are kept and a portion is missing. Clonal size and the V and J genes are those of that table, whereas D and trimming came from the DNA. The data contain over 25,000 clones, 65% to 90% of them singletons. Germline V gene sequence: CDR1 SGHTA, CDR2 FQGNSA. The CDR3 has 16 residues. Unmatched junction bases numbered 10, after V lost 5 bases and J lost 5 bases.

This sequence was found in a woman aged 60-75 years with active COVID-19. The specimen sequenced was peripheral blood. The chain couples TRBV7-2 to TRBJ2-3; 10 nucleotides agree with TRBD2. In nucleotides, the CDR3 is TGTGCCAGCAGCCCCACTAGCGGGGCTACTGGAGATACGCAGTATTTT. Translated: CASSPTSGATGDTQYF.